This T cell receptor beta chain was identified during a study of blood T cell repertoires in COVID-19. In the study overall: Sample material is recorded as cDNA or gDNA derived from T cells, B-cell-depleted T cells, or PBMCs.

The table came from immunoSEQ multiplex PCR; TCRdb's copy has only in-frame clones and leaves some out. The sample lists about 110,000 clones; approximately 85% were seen once. The CDR3 length is 17 residues. Germline values: CDR1 LNHNV, CDR2 YYDKDF (reference sequence). The junction had 5 bases not matched to a gene; V was cut back by 1 base and J by 2 bases. Material: peripheral blood. The source is a woman aged 60 to 75 with acute or convalescent COVID-19. This chain joins TRBV15 and TRBJ2-5; 12 bases agree with TRBD2. The CDR3 sequence is CATSRVSLAGGQETQYF. The CDR3 region has the DNA TGTGCCACCAGCAGAGTATCCCTAGCGGGGGGGCAAGAGACCCAGTACTTC.